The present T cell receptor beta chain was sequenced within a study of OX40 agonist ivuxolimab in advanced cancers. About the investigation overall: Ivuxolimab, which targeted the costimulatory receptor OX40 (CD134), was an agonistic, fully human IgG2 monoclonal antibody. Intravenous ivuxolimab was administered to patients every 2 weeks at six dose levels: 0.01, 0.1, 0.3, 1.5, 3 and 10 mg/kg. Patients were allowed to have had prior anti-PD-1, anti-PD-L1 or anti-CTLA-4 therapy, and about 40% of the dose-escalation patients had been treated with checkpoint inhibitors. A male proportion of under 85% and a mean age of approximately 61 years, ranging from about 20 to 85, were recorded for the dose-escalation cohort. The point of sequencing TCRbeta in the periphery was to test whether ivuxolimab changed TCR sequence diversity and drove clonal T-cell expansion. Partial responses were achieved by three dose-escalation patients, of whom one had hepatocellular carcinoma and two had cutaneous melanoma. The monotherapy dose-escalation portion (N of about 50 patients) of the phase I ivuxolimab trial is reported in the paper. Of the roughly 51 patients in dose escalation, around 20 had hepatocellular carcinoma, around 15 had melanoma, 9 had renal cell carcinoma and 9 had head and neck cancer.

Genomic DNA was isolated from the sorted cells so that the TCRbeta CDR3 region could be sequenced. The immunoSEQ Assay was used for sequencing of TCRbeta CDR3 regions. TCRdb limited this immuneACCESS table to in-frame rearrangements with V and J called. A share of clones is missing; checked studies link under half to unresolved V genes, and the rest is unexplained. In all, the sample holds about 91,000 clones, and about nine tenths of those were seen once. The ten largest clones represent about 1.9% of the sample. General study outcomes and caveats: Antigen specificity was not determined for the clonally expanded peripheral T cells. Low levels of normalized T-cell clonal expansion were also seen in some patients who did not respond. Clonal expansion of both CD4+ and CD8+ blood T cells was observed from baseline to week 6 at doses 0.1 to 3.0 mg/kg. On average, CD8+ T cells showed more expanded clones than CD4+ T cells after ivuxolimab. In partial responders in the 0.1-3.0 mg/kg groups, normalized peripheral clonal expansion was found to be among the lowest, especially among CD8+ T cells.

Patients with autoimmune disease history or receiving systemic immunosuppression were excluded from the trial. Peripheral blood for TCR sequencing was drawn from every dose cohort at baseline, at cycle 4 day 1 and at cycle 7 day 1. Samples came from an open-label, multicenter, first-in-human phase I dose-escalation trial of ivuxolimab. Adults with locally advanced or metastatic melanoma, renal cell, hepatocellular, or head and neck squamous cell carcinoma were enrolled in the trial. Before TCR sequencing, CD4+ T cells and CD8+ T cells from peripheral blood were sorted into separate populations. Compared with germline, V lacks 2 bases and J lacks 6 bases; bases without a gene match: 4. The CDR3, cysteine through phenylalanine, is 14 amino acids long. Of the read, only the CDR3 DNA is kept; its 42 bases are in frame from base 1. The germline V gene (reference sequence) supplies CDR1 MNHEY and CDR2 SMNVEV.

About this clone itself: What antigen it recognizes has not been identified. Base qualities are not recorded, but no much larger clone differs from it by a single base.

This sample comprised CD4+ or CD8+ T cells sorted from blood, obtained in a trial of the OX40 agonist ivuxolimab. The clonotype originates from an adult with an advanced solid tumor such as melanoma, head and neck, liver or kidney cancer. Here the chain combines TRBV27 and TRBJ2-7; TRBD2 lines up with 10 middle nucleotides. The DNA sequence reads TGTGCCAGCAGTTTACGCAGACTAGCGGGCGAGCAGTACTTC. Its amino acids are CASSLRRLAGEQYF.